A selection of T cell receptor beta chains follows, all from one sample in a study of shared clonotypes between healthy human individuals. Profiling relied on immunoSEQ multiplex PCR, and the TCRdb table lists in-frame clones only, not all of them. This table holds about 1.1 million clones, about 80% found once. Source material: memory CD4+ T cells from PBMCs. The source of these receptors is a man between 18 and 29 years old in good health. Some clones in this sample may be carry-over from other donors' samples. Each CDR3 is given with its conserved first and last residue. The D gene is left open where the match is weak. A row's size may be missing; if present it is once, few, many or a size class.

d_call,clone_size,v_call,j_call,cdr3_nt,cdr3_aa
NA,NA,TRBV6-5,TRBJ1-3,TGTGCCAGCAGTTACTCTGGCAGGAGCTCTGGAAACACCATATATTTT,CASSYSGRSSGNTIYF
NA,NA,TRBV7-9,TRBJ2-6,TGTGCCAGCAGCTTTGGGGCCAACGTCCTGACTTTC,CASSFGANVLTF
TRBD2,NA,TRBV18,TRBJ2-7,TGTGCCAGCTCACCAGGGGGGGGATGGAACGAGCAGTACTTC,CASSPGGGWNEQYF
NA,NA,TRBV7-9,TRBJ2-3,TGTGCCAGCAGCTGGGGGACGGGGAACACAGATACGCAGTATTTT,CASSWGTGNTDTQYF
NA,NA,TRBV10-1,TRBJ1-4,TGCGCCAGCAGTGCGGGATCGCCCAATGAAAAACTGTTTTTT,CASSAGSPNEKLFF
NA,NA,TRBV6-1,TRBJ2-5,TGTGCCAGCGGACAGCTAAGCCAAGAGACCCAGTACTTC,CASGQLSQETQYF
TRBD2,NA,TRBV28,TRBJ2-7,TGTGCCAGCAGTCCCCCGGGACTAGCGGTTTACGAGCAGTACTTC,CASSPPGLAVYEQYF
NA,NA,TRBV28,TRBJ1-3,TGTGCCAGCAGCCCAACAGGGCGCTCTGGAAACACCATATATTTT,CASSPTGRSGNTIYF
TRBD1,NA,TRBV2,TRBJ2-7,TGTGCCAGCAGACCCGACAGGGGGGAAGGCTACGAGCAGTACTTC,CASRPDRGEGYEQYF
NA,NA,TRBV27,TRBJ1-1,TGTGCCAGCAGCTCTGGACAGATAGGACTCATGAACACTGAAGCTTTCTTT,CASSSGQIGLMNTEAFF
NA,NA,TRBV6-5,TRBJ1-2,TGTGCCAGCAGTTACGGGGAGGACTATGGCTACACCTTC,CASSYGEDYGYTF
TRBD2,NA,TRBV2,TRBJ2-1,TGTGCCAGCAGTGACTCTAGCGGGAGAGTAAGGAACAATGAGCAGTTCTTC,CASSDSSGRVRNNEQFF
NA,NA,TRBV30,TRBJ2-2,TGTGCCTGGAGTGTGAATTTAGCCGGGGAGCTGTTTTTT,CAWSVNLAGELFF
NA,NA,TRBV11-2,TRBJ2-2,TGTGCCAGCAGCTCCACGTGGGGGCACACCGGGGAGCTGTTTTTT,CASSSTWGHTGELFF
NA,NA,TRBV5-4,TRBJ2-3,TGTGCCAGCAGCTCTCGACAGGCCTCCGATACGCAGTATTTT,CASSSRQASDTQYF
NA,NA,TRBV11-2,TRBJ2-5,TGTGCCAGCAGCTCACACCCGAGCCTAAAAGAGACCCAGTACTTC,CASSSHPSLKETQYF
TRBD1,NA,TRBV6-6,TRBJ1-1,TGTGCCAGCAGCCGTGGGACAGGCGGTTCGAACACTGAAGCTTTCTTT,CASSRGTGGSNTEAFF
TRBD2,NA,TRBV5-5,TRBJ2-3,TGTGCCAGCAGCTTTTCCGCGGGGGGCACAGATACGCAGTATTTT,CASSFSAGGTDTQYF
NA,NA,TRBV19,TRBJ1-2,TGTGCCAGTAGCCCCGGACCTAACTATGGCTACACCTTC,CASSPGPNYGYTF
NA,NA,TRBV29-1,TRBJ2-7,TGCAGCGTTGAAGGTTTTGCTGGAAGCGACGAGCAGTACTTC,CSVEGFAGSDEQYF
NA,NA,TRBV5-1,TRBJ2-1,TGCGCCAGCAGAAGGACCTTAAGTGGAATACCTTTCTACAATGAGCAGTTCTTC,CASRRTLSGIPFYNEQFF
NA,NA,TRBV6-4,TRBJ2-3,TGTGCCAGCAGTAGATCCGACACAGATACGCAGTATTTT,CASSRSDTDTQYF
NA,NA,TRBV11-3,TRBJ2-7,TGTGCCAGCTTAGAAACCCGGGACAGGGAGCCTAGCGGGAGCTACGAGCAGTACTTC,CASLETRDREPSGSYEQYF
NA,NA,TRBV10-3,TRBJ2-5,TGTGCCATCAGGCGAGCTATGGGCGAGACCCAGTACTTC,CAIRRAMGETQYF
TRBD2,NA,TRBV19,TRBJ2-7,TGTGCCCCGCCATTAAGCGGGAGGACCACCTACGAGCAGTACTTC,CAPPLSGRTTYEQYF
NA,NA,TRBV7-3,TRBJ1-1,TGTGCCAGCAGCTTTAACCTGAACACTGAAGCTTTCTTT,CASSFNLNTEAFF
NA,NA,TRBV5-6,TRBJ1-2,TGTGCCAGCAGCTTGAGGACAGTTTTGAACTATGGCTACACCTTC,CASSLRTVLNYGYTF
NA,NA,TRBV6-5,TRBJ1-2,TGTGCCAGCCGACTGACCACTTGGTCCTATGGCTACACCTTC,CASRLTTWSYGYTF
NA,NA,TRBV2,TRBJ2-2,TGTGCCAGCAGTCCGCGCAGGGATACCGGGGAGCTGTTTTTT,CASSPRRDTGELFF
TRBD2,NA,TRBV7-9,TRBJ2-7,TGTGCCAGCGTATATGGGACTAGCGTGTACGAGCAGTACTTC,CASVYGTSVYEQYF
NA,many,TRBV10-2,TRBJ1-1,TGCGCCAGCAGTCCAGATGGTCTAAGCACTGAAGCTTTCTTT,CASSPDGLSTEAFF
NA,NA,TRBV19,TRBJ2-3,TGTGCCAGTAGTATCCGGGTTTCCACAGATACGCAGTATTTT,CASSIRVSTDTQYF
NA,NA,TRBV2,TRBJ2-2,TGTGCCAGCAGTGGGGTCTCGAACACCGGGGAGCTGTTTTTT,CASSGVSNTGELFF
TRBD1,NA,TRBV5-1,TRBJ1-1,TGCGCCAGCAGTCATTCCGGGACAGGGACCTTTACAGCCACTGAAGCTTTCTTT,CASSHSGTGTFTATEAFF
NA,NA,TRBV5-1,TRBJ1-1,TGCGCCAGCAGCTTGGGCAGGGCTGGCACTGAAGCTTTCTTT,CASSLGRAGTEAFF
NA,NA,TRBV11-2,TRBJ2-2,TGTGCCAGCAGCTTCCTAGGACCCACCGGGGAGCTGTTTTTT,CASSFLGPTGELFF
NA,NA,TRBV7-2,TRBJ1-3,TGTGCCAGCAGCTTAGAGCGCCCTCTCTCTGGAAACACCATATATTTT,CASSLERPLSGNTIYF
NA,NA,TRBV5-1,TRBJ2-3,TGCGCCAGCAAAAGGTGGGGGGAGAGCACAGATACGCAGTATTTT,CASKRWGESTDTQYF
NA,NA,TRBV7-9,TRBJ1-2,TGTGCCAGCAGCCCGGCGCGTTCTAACTATGGCTACACCTTC,CASSPARSNYGYTF
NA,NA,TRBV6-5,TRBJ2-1,TGTGCCAGTCGTCTAGCGCCTGGCCCGTACAATGAGCAGTTCTTC,CASRLAPGPYNEQFF
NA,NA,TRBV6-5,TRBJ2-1,TGTGCCACCCGGTCCTACAATGAGCAGTTCTTC,CATRSYNEQFF
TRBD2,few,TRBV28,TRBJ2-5,TGTGCCAGCAGGGGGACTAGCGGGAGTTTGGAGACCCAGTACTTC,CASRGTSGSLETQYF
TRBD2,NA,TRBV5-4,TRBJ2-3,TGTGCCAGCAGCTTAGCGGGACCATCCACAGATACGCAGTATTTT,CASSLAGPSTDTQYF
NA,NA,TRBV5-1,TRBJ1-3,TGCGCCAGCAGCTTGGAAGTCGGGACTGGAGGAAACACCATATATTTT,CASSLEVGTGGNTIYF
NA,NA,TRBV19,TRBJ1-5,TGTGCCAGTAGTATGATCTACGGGGGGGCGAACAATCAGCCCCAGCATTTT,CASSMIYGGANNQPQHF
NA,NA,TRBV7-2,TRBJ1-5,TGTGCCAGCAGCGAAGACAGATACCAGCCCCAGCATTTT,CASSEDRYQPQHF
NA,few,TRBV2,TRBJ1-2,TGTGCCAGCAGTGCCGACGGGATTTATGGCTACACCTTC,CASSADGIYGYTF
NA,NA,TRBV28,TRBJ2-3,TGTGCCTCCCAACAAGCAGGGTGGGCGCAGTATTTT,CASQQAGWAQYF
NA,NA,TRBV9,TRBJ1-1,TGTGCCAGCAGCCCTTCGGGGGCTGAAGCTTTCTTT,CASSPSGAEAFF
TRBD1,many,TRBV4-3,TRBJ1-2,TGCGCCAGCAGCCAGTCGGACAGGGAGGTTAGTGGCTACACCTTC,CASSQSDREVSGYTF
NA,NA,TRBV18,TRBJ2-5,TGTGCCAGCTCAAGGGATCGGGAGACCCAGTACTTC,CASSRDRETQYF
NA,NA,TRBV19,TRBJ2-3,TGTGCCAGTAGTTCATACATAGCGGGCACAGATACGCAGTATTTT,CASSSYIAGTDTQYF
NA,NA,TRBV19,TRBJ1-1,TGTGCCAGTAGTAGACGGACAGCTTCGAACACTGAAGCTTTCTTT,CASSRRTASNTEAFF